These 10 T cell receptor beta chains were sequenced from one sample in a study of low-dose radiotherapy and immunotherapy resistance in tumors. cDNA synthesis used a TRAV/TRBV-specific primer set for both chains. TCRs were amplified for approximately 21 PCR cycles with a constant-region primer and V-primer adapter. One entry per CDR3 protein, called by TCRdb with MiXCR from the reads. The sample comprises about 91,000 distinct CDR3 sequences, roughly 19% of which are singletons, and 9.5% to 15% rests with the top ten. The time point here: after trial treatment. Treatment denoted: LDRT plus nivolumab, ipilimumab, low-dose cyclophosphamide and aspirin (RACIN trial). The input for sequencing was PBMCs, taken after low-dose radiotherapy plus immunotherapy. The receptor set was obtained from a female donor with ovarian cancer.

This clonotype was found many times. The rearrangement joins TRBV4-3 to TRBJ2-6; TRBD1 matches at 8 bases. This CDR3 spans 22 amino acids. The J segment lost 1 base and the V segment lost 4 bases, leaving 21 bases of the junction unmatched. In germline, CDR1 is LGHNA, CDR2 YSLEER. CDR3 bases: TGCGCCAGCAGCCCGGAGGATAACAGGGGGGTGGGAGTCGGTTCTGGGGCCAACGTCCTGACTTTC. Amino acids: CASSPEDNRGVGVGSGANVLTF.

This clonotype was detected only once. CDR3 coding DNA: TGCAGCGCGACTAGCGGGGCCAATGAGCAGTTCTTC. This sequence encodes CSATSGANEQFF. The V gene is TRBV29-1, the J gene TRBJ2-1; 11 bases are shared with TRBD2. Germline assignment: CDR1 SQVTM and CDR2 ANQGSEA. CDR3 length: 12 amino acids. The ends lost 7 bases at V and 6 bases at J; junction bases unmatched: 2.

In regard to this clonotype: This sequence is one base from a far larger clone and is likely a read error. This chain connects TRBV13 to TRBJ2-5; 7 positions agree with TRBD2. This CDR3 contains 16 residues. In germline, CDR1 is PRHDT, CDR2 FYEKMQ (reference sequence). CDR3 nucleotide sequence: TGTGTCAGCAGCTTAGGCGCTTGGAGCGGGGAGGAGACCCAGTACTTC. Translating gives CVSSLGAWSGEETQYF.

V is TRBV28 and J is TRBJ2-7; D is perhaps TRBD1 or TRBD2 (6 bases each). The germline CDR1 and CDR2 sequences are MDHEN and SYDVKM. The CDR3 has 13 residues. V was shortened by 7 bases and J by 7 bases, with 17 bases between the two germline ends. This chain's CDR3 is CASNFPGAGEQYF. The DNA for the CDR3 is TGTGCCAGCAACTTTCCGGGGGCCGGGGAGCAGTACTTC.

This clonotype was observed many times. The gene calls are TRBV19 and TRBJ2-5; TRBD1 aligns across 10 bases. There are 16 residues in the CDR3. With V trimmed by 2 bases and J by 5 bases, 8 bases remained unmatched. Germline assignment: CDR1 LNHDA and CDR2 SQIVND (reference sequence). In DNA form, the CDR3 reads TGTGCCAGTAGTATATCGTTGGACAGGGGGTTGGAGACCCAGTACTTC. This codes for CASSISLDRGLETQYF.

In this sample, this clonotype turned up many times. The genes are TRBV20-1 and TRBJ2-7; weak D call: TRBD2 (5 bases). Germline CDR1 reads DFQATT; CDR2 reads SNEGSKA (reference sequence). The CDR3 has 12 residues. V shed 4 bases and J shed 2 bases, with 9 bases lying between them. The CDR3 protein is CSATTGTYEQYF. The CDR3 DNA reads TGCAGTGCTACGACGGGGACCTACGAGCAGTACTTC.

This clonotype was recorded at least ten times. This sequence joins TRBV12-5 and TRBJ1-6; 10 bases align to TRBD1. Germline V gives CDR1 LGHNT, CDR2 FRNRAP. With V trimmed by 0 bases and J by 6 bases, 8 bases remained unmatched. The CDR3 has 18 amino acids. The CDR3 DNA follows: TGTGCTAGTGGTTTGGTACTCTCCGGGACAGGGGTTAATTCACCCCTCCACTTT. Translated: CASGLVLSGTGVNSPLHF.

The table lists this clonotype with many counts. The gene calls are TRBV5-6 and TRBJ1-1, with TRBD1 identical over 7 bases. The CDR3 is made up of 13 amino acids. Germline CDR1 and CDR2: SGHDT and YYEEEE. V trimming: 3 bases; J trimming: 3 bases; junction bases outside the gene matches: 2. CDR3 sequence: CASSSTGHTEAFF. For the CDR3, the DNA is TGTGCCAGCAGCTCGACAGGGCACACTGAAGCTTTCTTT.

This clonotype was counted ten times or more. The chain is built from TRBV5-1 and TRBJ1-1; TRBD1 aligns across 8 bases. Trimming cost V 3 bases and J 6 bases; bases outside gene matches: 7. The length of the CDR3 is 14 residues. Germline V lookup: CDR1 SGHRS, CDR2 YFSETQ. As DNA, the CDR3 is TGCGCCAGCAGCTCCTGGACAGGGAGTCCTGAAGCTTTCTTT. Residues: CASSSWTGSPEAFF.

This clonotype was detected only a few times. The chain combines TRBV9 with TRBJ2-2, with D perhaps matching TRBD1 or TRBD2 (6 bases each). V lost 4 bases and J 3 bases, leaving 13 bases between the germline ends. The CDR3 spans 15 residues. Per germline, CDR1 SGDLS and CDR2 YYNGEE. DNA of the CDR3: TGTGCCAGCAGCTCCCGGGGGCCGCACACCGGGGAGCTGTTTTTT. Its translation is CASSSRGPHTGELFF.